This entry concerns a single T cell receptor beta chain. Patients of the Seattle cohort, enrolled during active infection, were followed longitudinally. This record belongs to a study of blood T cell repertoires in COVID-19. Study in general: Specimens from acute and convalescent COVID-19 originated in the United States, Italy and Spain. PBMCs, B-cell-depleted T cells, or T cells provided the cDNA or gDNA that made up the material.

How the authors handled the data: Reference gene primer amplification yielded estimated nucleated cell counts. Repertoires were generated with immunoSEQ multiplex PCR, while TCRdb's copy carries only in-frame clones and drops some. V and J calls and clone size are copied from that table; D and trimming were computed from the DNA. The data show more than 200,000 clones, with around 86% seen just once and about 5% held by the top ten. V lost 1 base to trimming and J lost 4 bases, with 15 bases between them. The CDR3 is made up of 16 amino acids. CDR1 MNHNS and CDR2 SASEGT come from the germline V gene.

This TCR was recovered from a woman aged 55 to 70 with COVID-19, enrolled during active disease. Input material: peripheral blood. V and J are TRBV6-1 and TRBJ2-3, with a weak D call TRBD1 (7 bases). CDR3 in DNA: TGTGCCAGCAGTGAAGTCTCAGCAGGGGGGCCAGATACGCAGTATTTT. Amino acids: CASSEVSAGGPDTQYF.